The clone carrying this TCR beta chain came up many times. The antigen remains undetermined. 2 million unsorted PBMCs were stored in RNAlater at -80 °C before RNA extraction. Germline loops: CDR1 MNHEY, CDR2 SVGAGI. The CDR3 is 13 amino acids. Trimming shortened V by 6 bases and J by 7 bases, and 12 bases separated the two germline ends. MiXCR, applied by TCRdb to the 5' RACE reads, yields one record per CDR3 protein. The repertoire includes 25,000 to 35,000 distinct CDR3 sequences, roughly 1.6% of them detected once, and about 10% sits in the top ten. The data were taken from a study of neurological immune-mediated disorders. Study-wide results and limits: Expanded clones shared no CDR3 amino acid sequences across subjects, suggesting private repertoires in all groups.

This TCR came from a woman aged 30 to 39 with multiple sclerosis. The specimen sequenced was PBMCs. V gene TRBV6-5 combines with J gene TRBJ2-2, with D perhaps matching TRBD2 (6 bases). The CDR3 DNA is TGTGCCAGCAGCGCCAGGACTAACGGGGAGCTGTTTTTT. Protein product: CASSARTNGELFF.